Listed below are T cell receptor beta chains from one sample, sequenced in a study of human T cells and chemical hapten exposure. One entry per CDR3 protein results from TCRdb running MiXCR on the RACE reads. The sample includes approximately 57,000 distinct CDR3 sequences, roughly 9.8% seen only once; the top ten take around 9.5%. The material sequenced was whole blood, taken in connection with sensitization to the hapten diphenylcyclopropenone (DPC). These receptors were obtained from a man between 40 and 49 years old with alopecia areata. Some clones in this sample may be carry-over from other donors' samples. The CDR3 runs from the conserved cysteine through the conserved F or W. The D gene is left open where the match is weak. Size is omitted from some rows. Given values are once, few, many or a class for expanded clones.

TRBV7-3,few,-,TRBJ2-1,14,CASSLWGSHNEQFF,TGTGCCAGCAGCTTATGGGGGTCTCACAATGAGCAGTTCTTC
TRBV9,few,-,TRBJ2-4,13,CASSPTTGNIQYF,TGTGCCAGCAGCCCCACAACCGGGAACATTCAGTACTTC
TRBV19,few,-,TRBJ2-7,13,CASSLGFVGEQYF,TGTGCCAGTAGTCTTGGTTTCGTGGGGGAGCAGTACTTC
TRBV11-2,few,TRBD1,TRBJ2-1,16,CASSSRFETGYNEQFF,TGTGCCAGCAGCTCTCGGTTTGAGACAGGGTACAATGAGCAGTTCTTC
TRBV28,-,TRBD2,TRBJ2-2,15,CASSLTSMGTGELFF,TGTGCCAGCAGTCTGACTAGCATGGGCACCGGGGAGCTGTTTTTT
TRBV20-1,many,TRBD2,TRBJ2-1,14,CSARSSGNHGEQFF,TGCAGTGCTAGATCTAGCGGGAACCACGGTGAGCAGTTCTTC
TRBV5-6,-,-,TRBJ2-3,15,CASSLPGSLADTQYF,TGTGCCAGCAGCTTGCCAGGGAGTTTGGCAGATACGCAGTATTTT
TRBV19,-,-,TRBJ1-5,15,CASSIAGGGNQPQHF,TGTGCCAGTAGTATTGCGGGAGGGGGTAATCAGCCCCAGCATTTT
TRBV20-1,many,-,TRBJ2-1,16,CSARDSGTWSYNEQFF,TGCAGTGCTAGAGATAGCGGTACTTGGTCCTACAATGAGCAGTTCTTC
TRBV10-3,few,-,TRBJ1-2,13,CAISQGTDYGYTF,TGTGCCATCAGTCAGGGGACGGACTATGGCTACACCTTC
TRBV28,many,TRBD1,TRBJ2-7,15,CASSGRDRGTYEQYF,TGTGCCAGCAGTGGCCGGGACAGGGGGACCTACGAGCAGTACTTC
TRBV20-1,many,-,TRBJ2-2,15,CSARVDQVNTGELFF,TGCAGTGCTAGAGTGGACCAAGTGAACACCGGGGAGCTGTTTTTT
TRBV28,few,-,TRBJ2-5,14,CASSLIRPGETQYF,TGTGCCAGTAGTTTGATCCGCCCCGGAGAGACCCAGTACTTC
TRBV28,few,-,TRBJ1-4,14,CASRRPGLYEKLFF,TGTGCCAGCAGACGCCCGGGACTTTATGAAAAACTGTTTTTT
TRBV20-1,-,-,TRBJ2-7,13,CSARSAGFYEQYF,TGCAGTGCTAGGTCGGCAGGGTTCTACGAGCAGTACTTC
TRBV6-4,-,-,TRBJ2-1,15,CASPEGVGVSDEQFF,TGTGCCAGCCCGGAAGGGGTGGGGGTTTCCGATGAGCAGTTCTTC
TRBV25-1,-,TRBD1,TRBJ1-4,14,CASREGTGNEKLFF,TGTGCCAGCAGGGAGGGGACAGGGAATGAAAAACTGTTTTTT
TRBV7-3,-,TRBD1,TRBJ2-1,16,CASSPPGDRPNNEQFF,TGTGCCAGCAGCCCCCCTGGGGACAGGCCAAACAATGAGCAGTTCTTC
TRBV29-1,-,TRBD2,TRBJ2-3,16,CSVVFGLAVKADTQYF,TGCAGCGTTGTATTCGGACTAGCGGTGAAGGCAGATACGCAGTATTTT
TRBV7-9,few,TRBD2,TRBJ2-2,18,CASSSVGLAGVGTGELFF,TGTGCCAGCAGCTCAGTGGGACTAGCGGGAGTTGGCACCGGGGAGCTGTTTTTT
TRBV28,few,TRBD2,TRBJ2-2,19,CASSTTMGTSGSYTGELFF,TGTGCCAGCAGTACAACTATGGGTACTAGCGGGAGTTACACCGGGGAGCTGTTTTTT
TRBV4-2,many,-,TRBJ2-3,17,CASSQEYGASSADTQYF,TGTGCCAGCAGCCAAGAGTATGGGGCTAGCAGCGCAGATACGCAGTATTTT
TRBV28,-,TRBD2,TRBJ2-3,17,CASSFPYSSGNADTQYF,TGTGCCAGCAGTTTCCCCTACTCGAGCGGGAACGCAGATACGCAGTATTTT
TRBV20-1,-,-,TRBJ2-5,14,CSARRASRGETQYF,TGCAGTGCTAGAAGGGCTAGCCGGGGGGAGACCCAGTACTTC